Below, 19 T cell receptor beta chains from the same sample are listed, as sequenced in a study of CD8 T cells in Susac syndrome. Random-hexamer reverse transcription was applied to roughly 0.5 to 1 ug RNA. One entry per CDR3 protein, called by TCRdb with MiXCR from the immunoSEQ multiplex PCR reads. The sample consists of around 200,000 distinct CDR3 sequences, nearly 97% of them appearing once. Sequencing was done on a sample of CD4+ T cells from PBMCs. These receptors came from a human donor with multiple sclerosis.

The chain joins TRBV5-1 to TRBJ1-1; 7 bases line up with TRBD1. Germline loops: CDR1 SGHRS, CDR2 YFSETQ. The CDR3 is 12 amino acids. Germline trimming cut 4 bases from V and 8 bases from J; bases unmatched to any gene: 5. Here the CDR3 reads CASSMDRSEAFF. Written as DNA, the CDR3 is TGCGCCAGCAGCATGGACAGGAGCGAAGCTTTCTTT.

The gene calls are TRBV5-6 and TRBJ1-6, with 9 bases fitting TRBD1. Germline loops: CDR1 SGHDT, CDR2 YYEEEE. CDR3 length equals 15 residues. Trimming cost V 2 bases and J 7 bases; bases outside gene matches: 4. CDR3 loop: CASSFPGQGNSPLHF. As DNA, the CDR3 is TGTGCCAGCAGCTTCCCCGGACAGGGGAATTCACCCCTCCACTTT.

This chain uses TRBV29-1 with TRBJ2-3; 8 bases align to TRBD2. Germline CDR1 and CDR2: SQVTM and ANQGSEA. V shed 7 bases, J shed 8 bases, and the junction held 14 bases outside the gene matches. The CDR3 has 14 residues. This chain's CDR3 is CSADGSGESGTQYF. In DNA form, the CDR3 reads TGCAGCGCTGACGGTAGCGGGGAATCCGGTACGCAGTATTTT.

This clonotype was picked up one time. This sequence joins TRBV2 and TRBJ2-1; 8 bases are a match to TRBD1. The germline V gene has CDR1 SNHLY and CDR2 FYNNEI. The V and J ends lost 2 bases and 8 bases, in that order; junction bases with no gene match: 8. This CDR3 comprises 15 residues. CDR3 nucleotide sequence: TGTGCCAGCAGTGAACAGGGGGCAGGATTCGATGAGCAGTTCTTC. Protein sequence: CASSEQGAGFDEQFF.

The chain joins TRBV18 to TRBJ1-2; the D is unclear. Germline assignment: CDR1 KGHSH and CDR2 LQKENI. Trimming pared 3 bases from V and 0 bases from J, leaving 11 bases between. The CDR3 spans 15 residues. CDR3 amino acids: CASSPTASPNYGYTF. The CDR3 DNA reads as TGTGCCAGCTCACCTACGGCATCCCCTAACTATGGCTACACCTTC.

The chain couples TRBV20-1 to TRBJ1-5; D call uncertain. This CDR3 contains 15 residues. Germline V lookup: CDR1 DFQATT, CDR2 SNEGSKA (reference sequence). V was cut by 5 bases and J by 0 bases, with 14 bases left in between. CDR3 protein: CSAGRGSDSNQPQHF. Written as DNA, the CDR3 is TGCAGTGCTGGCCGAGGGTCGGATAGCAATCAGCCCCAGCATTTT.

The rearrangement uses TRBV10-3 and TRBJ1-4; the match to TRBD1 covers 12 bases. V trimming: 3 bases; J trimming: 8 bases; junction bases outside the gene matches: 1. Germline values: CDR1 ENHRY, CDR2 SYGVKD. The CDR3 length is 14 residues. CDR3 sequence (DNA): TGTGCCATCAGTGACGGGACAGGGGGCGAAAAACTGTTTTTT. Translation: CAISDGTGGEKLFF.

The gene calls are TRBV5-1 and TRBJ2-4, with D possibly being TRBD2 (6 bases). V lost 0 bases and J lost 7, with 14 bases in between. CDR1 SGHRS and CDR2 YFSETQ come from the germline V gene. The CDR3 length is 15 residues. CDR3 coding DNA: TGCGCCAGCAGCTTGGCTAGCGCCGGGGTGAACATTCAGTACTTC. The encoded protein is CASSLASAGVNIQYF.

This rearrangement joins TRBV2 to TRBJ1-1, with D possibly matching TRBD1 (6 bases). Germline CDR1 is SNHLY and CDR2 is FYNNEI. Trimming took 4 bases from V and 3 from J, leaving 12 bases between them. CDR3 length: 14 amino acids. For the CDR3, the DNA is TGTGCCAGCAGTGTTGGACAGAGATACACTGAAGCTTTCTTT. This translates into CASSVGQRYTEAFF. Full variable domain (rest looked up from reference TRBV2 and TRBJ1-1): EPEVTQTPSHQVTQMGQEVILRCVPISNHLYFYWYRQILGQKVEFLVSFYNNEISEKSEIFDDQFSVERPDGSNFTLKIRSTKLEDSAMYFCASSVGQRYTEAFFGQGTRLTVV.

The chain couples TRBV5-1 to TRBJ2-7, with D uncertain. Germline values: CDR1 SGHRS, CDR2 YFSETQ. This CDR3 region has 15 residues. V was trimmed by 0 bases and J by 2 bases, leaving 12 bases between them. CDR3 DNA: TGCGCCAGCAGCTTGGATTCCGGGCCAACCTACGAGCAGTACTTC. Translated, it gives CASSLDSGPTYEQYF.

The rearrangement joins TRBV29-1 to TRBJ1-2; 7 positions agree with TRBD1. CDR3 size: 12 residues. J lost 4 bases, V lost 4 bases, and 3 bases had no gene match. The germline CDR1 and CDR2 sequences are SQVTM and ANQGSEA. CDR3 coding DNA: TGCAGCGTTGGGGAGGGGGCCTATGGCTACACCTTC. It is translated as CSVGEGAYGYTF.

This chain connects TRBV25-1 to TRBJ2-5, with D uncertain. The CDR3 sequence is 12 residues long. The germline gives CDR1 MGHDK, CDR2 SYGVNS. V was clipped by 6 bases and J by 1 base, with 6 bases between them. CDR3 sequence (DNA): TGTGCCAGCAGGACGGTCCAAGAGACCCAGTACTTC. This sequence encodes CASRTVQETQYF. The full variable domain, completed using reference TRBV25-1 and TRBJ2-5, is EADIYQTPRYLVIGTGKKITLECSQTMGHDKMYWYQQDPGMELHLIHYSYGVNSTEKGDLSSESTVSRIRTEHFPLTLESARPSHTSQYLCASRTVQETQYFGPGTRLLVL.

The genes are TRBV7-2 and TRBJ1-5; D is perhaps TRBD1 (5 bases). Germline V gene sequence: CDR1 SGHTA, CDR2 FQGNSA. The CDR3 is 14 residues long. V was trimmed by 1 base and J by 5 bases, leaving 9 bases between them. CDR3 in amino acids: CASSLVAGDQPQHF. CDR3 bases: TGTGCCAGCAGCTTAGTAGCGGGGGATCAGCCCCAGCATTTT.

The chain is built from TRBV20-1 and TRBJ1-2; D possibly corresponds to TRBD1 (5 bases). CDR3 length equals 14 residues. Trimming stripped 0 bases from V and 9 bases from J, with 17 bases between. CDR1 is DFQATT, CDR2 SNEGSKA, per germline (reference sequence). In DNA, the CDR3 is TGCAGTGCTAGAGATATGCAGGGCCCTATGTGCTACACCTTC. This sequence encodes CSARDMQGPMCYTF.

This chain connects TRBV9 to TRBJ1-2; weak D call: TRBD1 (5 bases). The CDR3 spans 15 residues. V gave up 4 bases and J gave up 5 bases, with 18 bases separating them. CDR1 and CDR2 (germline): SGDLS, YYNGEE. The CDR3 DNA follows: TGTGCCAGCAGCACCAGTCCGACGACAGTTTATGGCTACACCTTC. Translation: CASSTSPTTVYGYTF. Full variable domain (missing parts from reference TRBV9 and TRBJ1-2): DSGVTQTPKHLITATGQRVTLRCSPRSGDLSVYWYQQSLDQGLQFLIQYYNGEERAKGNILERFSAQQFPDLHSELNLSSLELGDSALYFCASSTSPTTVYGYTFGSGTRLTVV.

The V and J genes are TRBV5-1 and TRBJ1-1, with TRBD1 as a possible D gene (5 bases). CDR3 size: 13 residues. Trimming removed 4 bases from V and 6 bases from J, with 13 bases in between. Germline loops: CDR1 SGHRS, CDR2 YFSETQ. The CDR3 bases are TGCGCCAGCAGCATTCAGGGAATGGCTGAAGCTTTCTTT. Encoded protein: CASSIQGMAEAFF.

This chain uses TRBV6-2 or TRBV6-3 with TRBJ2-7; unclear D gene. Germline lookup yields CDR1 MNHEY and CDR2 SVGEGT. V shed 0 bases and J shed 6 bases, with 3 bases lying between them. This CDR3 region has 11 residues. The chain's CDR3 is CASSYSTEQYF. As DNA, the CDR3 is TGTGCCAGCAGTTACTCGACCGAGCAGTACTTC.

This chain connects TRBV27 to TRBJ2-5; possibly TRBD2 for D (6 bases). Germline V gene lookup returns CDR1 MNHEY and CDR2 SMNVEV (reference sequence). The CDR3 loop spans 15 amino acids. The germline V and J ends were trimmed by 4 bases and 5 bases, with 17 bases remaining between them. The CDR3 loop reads CASSSGLNEWETQYF. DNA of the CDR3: TGTGCCAGCAGTTCGGGACTTAACGAGTGGGAGACCCAGTACTTC.

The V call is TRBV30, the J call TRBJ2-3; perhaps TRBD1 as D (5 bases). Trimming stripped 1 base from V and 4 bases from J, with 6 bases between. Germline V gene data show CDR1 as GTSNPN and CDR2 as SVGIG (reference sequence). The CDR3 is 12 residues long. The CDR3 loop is CAWSAGPDTQYF. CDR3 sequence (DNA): TGTGCCTGGAGTGCAGGGCCAGATACGCAGTATTTT. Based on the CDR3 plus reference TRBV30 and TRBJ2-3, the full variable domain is SQTIHQWPATLVQPVGSPLSLECTVEGTSNPNLYWYRQAAGRGLQLLFYSVGIGQISSEVPQNLSASRPQDRQFILSSKKLLLSDSGFYLCAWSAGPDTQYFGPGTRLTVL.